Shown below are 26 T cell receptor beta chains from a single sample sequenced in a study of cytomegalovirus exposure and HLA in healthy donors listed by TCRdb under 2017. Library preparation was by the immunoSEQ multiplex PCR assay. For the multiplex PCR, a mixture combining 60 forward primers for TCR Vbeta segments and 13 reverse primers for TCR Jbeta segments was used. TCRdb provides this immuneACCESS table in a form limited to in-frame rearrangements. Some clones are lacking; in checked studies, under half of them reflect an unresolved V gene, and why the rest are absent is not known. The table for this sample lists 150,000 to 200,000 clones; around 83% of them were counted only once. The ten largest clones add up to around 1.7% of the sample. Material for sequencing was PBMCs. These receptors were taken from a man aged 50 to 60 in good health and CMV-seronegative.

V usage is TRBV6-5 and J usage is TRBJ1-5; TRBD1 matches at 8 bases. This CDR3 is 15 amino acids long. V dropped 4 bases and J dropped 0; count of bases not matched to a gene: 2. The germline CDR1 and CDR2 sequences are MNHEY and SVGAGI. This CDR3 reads CASSLGQASNQPQHF. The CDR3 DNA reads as TGTGCCAGCAGTTTGGGACAGGCTAGCAATCAGCCCCAGCATTTT.

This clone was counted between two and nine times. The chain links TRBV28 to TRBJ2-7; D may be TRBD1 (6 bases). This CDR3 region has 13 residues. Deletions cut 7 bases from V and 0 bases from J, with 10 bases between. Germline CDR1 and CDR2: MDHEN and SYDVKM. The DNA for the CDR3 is TGTGCCAGCACGGACAGCTCCTCCTACGAGCAGTACTTC. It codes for CASTDSSSYEQYF. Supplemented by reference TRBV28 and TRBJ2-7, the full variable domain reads DVKVTQSSRYLVKRTGEKVFLECVQDMDHENMFWYRQDPGLGLRLIYFSYDVKMKEKGDIPEGYSVSREKKERFSLILESASTNQTSMYLCASTDSSSYEQYFGPGTRLTVT.

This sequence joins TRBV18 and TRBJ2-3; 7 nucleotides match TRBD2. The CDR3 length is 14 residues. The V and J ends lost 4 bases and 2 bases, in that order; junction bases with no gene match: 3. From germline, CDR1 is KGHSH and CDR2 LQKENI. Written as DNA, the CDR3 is TGTGCCAGCTCACGCGGGGGATCCACAGATACGCAGTATTTT. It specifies CASSRGGSTDTQYF.

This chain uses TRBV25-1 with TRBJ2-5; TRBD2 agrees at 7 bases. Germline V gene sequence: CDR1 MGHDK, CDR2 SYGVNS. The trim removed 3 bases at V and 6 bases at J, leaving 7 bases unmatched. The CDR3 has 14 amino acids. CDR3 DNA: TGTGCCAGCAGTGAGTTAGCGGGCGGTCAGACCCAGTACTTC. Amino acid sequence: CASSELAGGQTQYF.

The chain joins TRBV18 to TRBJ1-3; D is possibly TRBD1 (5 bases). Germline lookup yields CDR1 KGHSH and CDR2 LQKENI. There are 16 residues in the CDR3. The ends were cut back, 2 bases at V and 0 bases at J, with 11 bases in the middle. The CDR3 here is CASSPGRADSGNTIYF. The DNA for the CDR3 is TGTGCCAGCTCACCAGGCAGGGCCGACTCTGGAAACACCATATATTTT.

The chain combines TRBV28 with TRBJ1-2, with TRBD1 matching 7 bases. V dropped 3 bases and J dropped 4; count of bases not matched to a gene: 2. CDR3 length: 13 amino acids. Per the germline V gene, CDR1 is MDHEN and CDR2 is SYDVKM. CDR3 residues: CASSFGDSYGYTF. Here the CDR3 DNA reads TGTGCCAGCAGTTTCGGGGACAGCTATGGCTACACCTTC.

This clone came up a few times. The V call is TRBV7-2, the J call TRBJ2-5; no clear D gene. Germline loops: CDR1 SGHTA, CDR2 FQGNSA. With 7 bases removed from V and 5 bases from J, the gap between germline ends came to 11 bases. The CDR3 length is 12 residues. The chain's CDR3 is CASTQGAETQYF. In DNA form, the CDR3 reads TGTGCCAGCACCCAAGGAGCGGAGACCCAGTACTTC.

The CDR3 region has the DNA TGTGCCAGTAGAGGGAGGTCCTATAATTCACCCCTCCACTTT. Amino acid sequence: CASRGRSYNSPLHF. The chain joins TRBV19 to TRBJ1-6, with D uncertain. The CDR3 extends over 14 amino acids. Germline assignment: CDR1 LNHDA and CDR2 SQIVND (reference sequence). The V and J ends lost 6 bases and 1 base respectively, with 7 bases between them.

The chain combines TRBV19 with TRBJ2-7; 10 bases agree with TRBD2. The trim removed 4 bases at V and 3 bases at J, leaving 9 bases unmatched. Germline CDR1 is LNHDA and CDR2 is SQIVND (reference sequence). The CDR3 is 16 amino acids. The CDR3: CASSNRTSGLFYEQYF. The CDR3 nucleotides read TGTGCCAGTAGTAACCGGACTAGCGGCTTGTTCTACGAGCAGTACTTC.

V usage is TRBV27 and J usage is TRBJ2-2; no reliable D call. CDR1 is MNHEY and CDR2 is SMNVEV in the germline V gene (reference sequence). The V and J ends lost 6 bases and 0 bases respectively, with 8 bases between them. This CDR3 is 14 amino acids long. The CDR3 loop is CASRSRANTGELFF. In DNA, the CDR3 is TGTGCCAGCAGGTCTCGGGCGAACACCGGGGAGCTGTTTTTT.

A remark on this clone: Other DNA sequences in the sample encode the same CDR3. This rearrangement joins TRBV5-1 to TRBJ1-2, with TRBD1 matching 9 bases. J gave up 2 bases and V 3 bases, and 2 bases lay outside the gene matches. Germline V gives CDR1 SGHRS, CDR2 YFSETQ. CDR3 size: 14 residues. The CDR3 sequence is CASSSGQGNYGYTF. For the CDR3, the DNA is TGCGCCAGCAGCTCCGGACAGGGGAACTATGGCTACACCTTC.

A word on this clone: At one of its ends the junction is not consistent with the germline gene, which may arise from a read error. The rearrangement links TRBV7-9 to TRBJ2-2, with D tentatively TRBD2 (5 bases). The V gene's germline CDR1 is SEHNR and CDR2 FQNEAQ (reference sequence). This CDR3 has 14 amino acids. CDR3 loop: CSSSFSLAPGELFF. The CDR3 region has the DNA TGTTCCAGCAGCTTTAGCCTAGCCCCCGGGGAGCTGTTTTTT.

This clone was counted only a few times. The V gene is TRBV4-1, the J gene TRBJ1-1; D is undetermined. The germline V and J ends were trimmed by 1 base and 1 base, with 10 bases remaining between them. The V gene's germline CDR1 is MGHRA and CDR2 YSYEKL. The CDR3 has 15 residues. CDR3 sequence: CASSQGHIPNTEAFF. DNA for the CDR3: TGCGCCAGCAGCCAAGGGCACATCCCGAACACTGAAGCTTTCTTT.

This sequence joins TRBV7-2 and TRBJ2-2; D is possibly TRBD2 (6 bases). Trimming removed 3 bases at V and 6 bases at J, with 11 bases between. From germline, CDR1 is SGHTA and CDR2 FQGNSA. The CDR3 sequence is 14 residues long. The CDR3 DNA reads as TGTGCCAGCAGCTTCGGGGGTCGGGCCGGGGAGCTGTTTTTT. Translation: CASSFGGRAGELFF.

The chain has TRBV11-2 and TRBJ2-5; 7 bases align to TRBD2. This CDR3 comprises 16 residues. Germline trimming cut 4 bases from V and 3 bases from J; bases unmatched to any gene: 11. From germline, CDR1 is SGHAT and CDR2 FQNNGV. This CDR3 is CASSSRALAAKETQYF. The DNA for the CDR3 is TGTGCCAGCAGCTCGAGGGCGCTAGCGGCGAAAGAGACCCAGTACTTC.

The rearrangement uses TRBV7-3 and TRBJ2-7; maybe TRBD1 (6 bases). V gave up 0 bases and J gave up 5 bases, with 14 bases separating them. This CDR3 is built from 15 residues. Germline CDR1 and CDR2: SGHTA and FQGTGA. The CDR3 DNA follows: TGTGCCAGCAGCTTAACAGGTACAGGGTCCCACGAGCAGTACTTC. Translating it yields CASSLTGTGSHEQYF.

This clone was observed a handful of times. The CDR3 is CASTQDPGQGGEKLFF. The CDR3 DNA sequence: TGCGCCAGCACCCAAGACCCAGGACAGGGAGGCGAAAAACTGTTTTTT. The rearrangement links TRBV5-1 to TRBJ1-4, with TRBD1 matching 8 bases. Unmatched junction bases numbered 15, after V lost 6 bases and J lost 8 bases. This CDR3 spans 16 amino acids. The germline V gene has CDR1 SGHRS and CDR2 YFSETQ.

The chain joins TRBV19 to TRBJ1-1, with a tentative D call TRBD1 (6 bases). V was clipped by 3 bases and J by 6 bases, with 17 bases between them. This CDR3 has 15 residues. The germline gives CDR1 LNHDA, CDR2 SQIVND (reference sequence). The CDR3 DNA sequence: TGTGCCAGTAGTATCAGTAGGGCACCAGGGGCTGAAGCTTTCTTT. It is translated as CASSISRAPGAEAFF.

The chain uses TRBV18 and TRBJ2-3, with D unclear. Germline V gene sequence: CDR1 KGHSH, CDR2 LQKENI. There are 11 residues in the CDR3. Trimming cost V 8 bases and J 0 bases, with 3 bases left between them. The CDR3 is CASLSTDTQYF. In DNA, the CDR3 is TGTGCCAGCCTTAGCACAGATACGCAGTATTTT.

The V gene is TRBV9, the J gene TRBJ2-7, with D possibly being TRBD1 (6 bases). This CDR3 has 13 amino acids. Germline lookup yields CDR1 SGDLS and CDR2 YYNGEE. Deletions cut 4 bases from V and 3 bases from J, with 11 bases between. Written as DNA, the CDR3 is TGTGCCAGCAGCCCACGGACAGACTACGAGCAGTACTTC. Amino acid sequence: CASSPRTDYEQYF.

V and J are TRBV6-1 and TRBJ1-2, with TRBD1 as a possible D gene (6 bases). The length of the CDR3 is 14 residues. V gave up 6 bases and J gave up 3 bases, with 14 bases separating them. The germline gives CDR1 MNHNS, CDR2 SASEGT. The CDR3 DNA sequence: TGTGCCAGCAGCCACTTACAGGGAGACTATGGCTACACCTTC. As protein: CASSHLQGDYGYTF.

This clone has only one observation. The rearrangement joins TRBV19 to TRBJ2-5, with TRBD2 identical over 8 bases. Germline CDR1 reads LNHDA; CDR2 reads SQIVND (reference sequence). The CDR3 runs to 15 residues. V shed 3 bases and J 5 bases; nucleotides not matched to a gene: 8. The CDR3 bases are TGTGCCAGTAGTATCCAGCGGGAGAGAACGGAGACCCAGTACTTC. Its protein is CASSIQRERTETQYF.

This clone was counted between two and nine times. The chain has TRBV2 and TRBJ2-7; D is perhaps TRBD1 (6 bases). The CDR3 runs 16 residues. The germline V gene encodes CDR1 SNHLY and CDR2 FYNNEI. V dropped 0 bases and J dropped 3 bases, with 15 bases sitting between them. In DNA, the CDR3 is TGTGCCAGCAGTGAAGCAAGGGGGATGACCTACTACGAGCAGTACTTC. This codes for CASSEARGMTYYEQYF.

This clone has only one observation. CDR3 nucleotides: TGTGCCTGGAGCGGACTAGCGGAATACAATGAGCAGTTCTTC. It codes for CAWSGLAEYNEQFF. The chain uses TRBV30 and TRBJ2-1, with 10 bases that match TRBD2. Trimming took 3 bases from V and 4 from J; bases not matched to a gene: 3. The CDR3 is 14 amino acids. Germline-derived CDR1 and CDR2 are GTSNPN and SVGIG (reference sequence).

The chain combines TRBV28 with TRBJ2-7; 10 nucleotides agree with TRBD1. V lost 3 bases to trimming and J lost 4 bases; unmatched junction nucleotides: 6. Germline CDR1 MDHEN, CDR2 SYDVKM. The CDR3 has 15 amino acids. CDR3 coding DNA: TGTGCCAGCAGTTTTTCCGGGACAGGGGCGTACGAGCAGTACTTC. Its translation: CASSFSGTGAYEQYF. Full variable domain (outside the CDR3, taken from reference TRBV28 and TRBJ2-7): DVKVTQSSRYLVKRTGEKVFLECVQDMDHENMFWYRQDPGLGLRLIYFSYDVKMKEKGDIPEGYSVSREKKERFSLILESASTNQTSMYLCASSFSGTGAYEQYFGPGTRLTVT.

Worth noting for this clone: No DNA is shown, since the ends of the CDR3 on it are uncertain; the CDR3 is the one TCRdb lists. The CDR3 here is CASSKVGQGAMNTEAFF. The chain couples TRBV21-1 to TRBJ1-1; the listed D gene, TRBD1, was not tested against the DNA. TRBV21-1 is a pseudogene segment. Inclusive of both ends, the CDR3 amounts to 17 amino acids.